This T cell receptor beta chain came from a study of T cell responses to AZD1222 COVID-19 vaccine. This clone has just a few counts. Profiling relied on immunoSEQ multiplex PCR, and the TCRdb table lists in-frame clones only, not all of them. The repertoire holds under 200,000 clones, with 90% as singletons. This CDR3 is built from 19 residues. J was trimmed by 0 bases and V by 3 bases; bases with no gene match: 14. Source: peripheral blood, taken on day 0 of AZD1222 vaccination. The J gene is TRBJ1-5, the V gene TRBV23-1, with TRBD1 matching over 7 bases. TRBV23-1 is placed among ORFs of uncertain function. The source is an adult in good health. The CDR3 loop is CASSHPQNSQGDSNQPQHF. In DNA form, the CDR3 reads TGCGCCAGCAGTCACCCGCAAAATTCCCAGGGGGATAGCAATCAGCCCCAGCATTTT.